The clone carrying this T cell receptor (beta chain) has just a few counts. Its antigen is not identified. This record comes from a study of cytomegalovirus exposure and HLA in healthy donors. The primer mix had 60 Vbeta and 13 Jbeta primers. TCRdb's table, derived via immunoSEQ multiplex PCR, lists solely in-frame clones and lacks some. The sample lists 95,000 to 100,000 clones; about four fifths were seen once. This CDR3 has 15 residues. V gave up 1 base and J gave up 0 bases, with 10 bases separating them. Germline V gene lookup returns CDR1 LGHNA and CDR2 YNFKEQ. Study-level findings and limits: Previously analyzed data showed that most TCR beta V segments were productive at a frequency of about 90% or about 30%. By HLA locus, TCR association rates varied in a later analysis, with DRB1 showing the most and HLA-C the fewest.

Sequenced input: PBMCs. The J gene is TRBJ2-7, the V gene TRBV4-2; D ambiguous. The receptor comes from a woman between 35 and 50 years old in good health and CMV-seronegative. The CDR3 spells CASSQGLASSYEQYF. CDR3 sequence (DNA): TGTGCCAGCAGCCAAGGTCTGGCTTCCTCCTACGAGCAGTACTTC.